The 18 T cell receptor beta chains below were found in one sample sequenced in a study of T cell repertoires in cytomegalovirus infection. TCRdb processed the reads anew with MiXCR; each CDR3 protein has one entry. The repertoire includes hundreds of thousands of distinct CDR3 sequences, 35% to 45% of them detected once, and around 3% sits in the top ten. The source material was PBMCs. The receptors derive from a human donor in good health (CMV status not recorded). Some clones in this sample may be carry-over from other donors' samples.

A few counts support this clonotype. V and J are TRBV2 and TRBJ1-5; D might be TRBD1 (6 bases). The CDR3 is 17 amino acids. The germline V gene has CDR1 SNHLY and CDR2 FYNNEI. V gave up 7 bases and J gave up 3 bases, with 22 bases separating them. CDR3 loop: CASMGGRTEHSNQPQHF. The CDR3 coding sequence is TGTGCCAGCATGGGAGGACGGACAGAACACTCCAATCAGCCCCAGCATTTT. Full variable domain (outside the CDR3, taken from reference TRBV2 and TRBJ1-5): EPEVTQTPSHQVTQMGQEVILRCVPISNHLYFYWYRQILGQKVEFLVSFYNNEISEKSEIFDDQFSVERPDGSNFTLKIRSTKLEDSAMYFCASMGGRTEHSNQPQHFGDGTRLSIL.

The CDR3 nucleotides are TGTGCCAGCAGCCAACAACGACCGACAGGTTTAACTGGAAACACCATATATTTT. Translation gives CASSQQRPTGLTGNTIYF. V and J are TRBV3-1 and TRBJ1-3; the D gene is possibly TRBD1 (6 bases). V was shortened by 2 bases and J by 2 bases, with 19 bases between the two germline ends. The CDR3 contains 18 residues. CDR1 is LGHDT and CDR2 is YNNKEL in the germline V gene (reference sequence).

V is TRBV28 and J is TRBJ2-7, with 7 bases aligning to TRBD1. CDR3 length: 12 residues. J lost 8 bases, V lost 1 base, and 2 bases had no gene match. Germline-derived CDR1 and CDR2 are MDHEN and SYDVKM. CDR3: CASSLYRGKQYF. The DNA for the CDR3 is TGTGCCAGCAGTTTATACAGGGGCAAGCAGTACTTC. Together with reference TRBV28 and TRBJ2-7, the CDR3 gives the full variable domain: DVKVTQSSRYLVKRTGEKVFLECVQDMDHENMFWYRQDPGLGLRLIYFSYDVKMKEKGDIPEGYSVSREKKERFSLILESASTNQTSMYLCASSLYRGKQYFGPGTRLTVT.

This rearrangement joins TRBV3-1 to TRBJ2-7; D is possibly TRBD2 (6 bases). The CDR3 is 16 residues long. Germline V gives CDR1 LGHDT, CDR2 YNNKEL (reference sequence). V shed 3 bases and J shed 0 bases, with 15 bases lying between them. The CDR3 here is CASSHRERVGSYEQYF. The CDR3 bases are TGTGCCAGCAGCCACCGGGAGAGGGTCGGCTCCTACGAGCAGTACTTC.

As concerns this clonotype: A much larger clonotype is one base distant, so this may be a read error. The CDR3 DNA sequence: TGTGCCAGCAGCTGGGGACTAGCGGGCACAGATACGCAGTATTTT. It specifies CASSWGLAGTDTQYF. The gene calls are TRBV7-8 and TRBJ2-3, with 11 nucleotides matching TRBD2. After removal of 4 bases from V and 1 base from J, the junction contained 1 base not matched to a gene. The CDR3 totals 15 residues. Germline CDR1 and CDR2: SGHVS and FQNEAQ. The full variable domain, its missing parts supplied by reference TRBV7-8 and TRBJ2-3, is GAGVSQSPRYKVAKRGQDVALRCDPISGHVSLFWYQQALGQGPEFLTYFQNEAQLDKSGLPSDRFFAERPEGSVSTLKIQRTQQEDSAVYLCASSWGLAGTDTQYFGPGTRLTVL.

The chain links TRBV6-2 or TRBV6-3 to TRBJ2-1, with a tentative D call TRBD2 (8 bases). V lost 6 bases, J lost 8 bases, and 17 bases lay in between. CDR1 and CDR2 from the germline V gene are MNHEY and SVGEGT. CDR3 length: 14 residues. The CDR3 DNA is TGTGCCAGCAGCTGGGGACTAGGGGGCGATGAGCAGTTCTTC. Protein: CASSWGLGGDEQFF.

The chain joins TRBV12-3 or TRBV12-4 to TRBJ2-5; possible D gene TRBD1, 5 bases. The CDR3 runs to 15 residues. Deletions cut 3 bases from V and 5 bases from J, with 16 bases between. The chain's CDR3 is CASSLQGSIGETQYF. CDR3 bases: TGTGCCAGCAGTTTGCAGGGCTCAATAGGGGAGACCCAGTACTTC.

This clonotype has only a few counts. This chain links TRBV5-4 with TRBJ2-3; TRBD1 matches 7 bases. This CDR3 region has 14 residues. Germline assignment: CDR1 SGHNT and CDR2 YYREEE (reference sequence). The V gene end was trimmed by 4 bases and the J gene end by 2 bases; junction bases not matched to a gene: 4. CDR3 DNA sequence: TGTGCCAGCAGCGCCGACAGGGTCACAGATACGCAGTATTTT. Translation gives CASSADRVTDTQYF. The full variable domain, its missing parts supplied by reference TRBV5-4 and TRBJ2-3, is ETGVTQSPTHLIKTRGQQVTLRCSSQSGHNTVSWYQQALGQGPQFIFQYYREEENGRGNFPPRFSGLQFPNYSSELNVNALELDDSALYLCASSADRVTDTQYFGPGTRLTVL.

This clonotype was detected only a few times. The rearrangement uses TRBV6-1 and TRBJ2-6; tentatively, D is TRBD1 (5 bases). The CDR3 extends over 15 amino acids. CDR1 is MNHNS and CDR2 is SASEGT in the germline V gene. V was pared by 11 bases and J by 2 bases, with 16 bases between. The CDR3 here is CAGKPGRAGANVLTF. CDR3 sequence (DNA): TGTGCCGGCAAACCCGGCAGGGCTGGGGCCAACGTCCTGACTTTC.

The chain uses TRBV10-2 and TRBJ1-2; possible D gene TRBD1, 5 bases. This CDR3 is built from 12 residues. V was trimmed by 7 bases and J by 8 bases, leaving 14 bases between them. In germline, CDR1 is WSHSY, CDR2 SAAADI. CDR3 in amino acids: CASTTAGLGYTF. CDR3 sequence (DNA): TGCGCCAGCACCACAGCAGGGTTGGGCTACACCTTC.

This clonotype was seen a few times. CDR3 protein: CASSLDGAGYTF. DNA for the CDR3: TGTGCCAGCAGTTTAGACGGGGCTGGCTACACCTTC. The chain is built from TRBV28 and TRBJ1-2; perhaps TRBD1 as D (5 bases). CDR1 MDHEN and CDR2 SYDVKM come from the germline V gene. The CDR3 is 12 amino acids. V was clipped by 2 bases and J by 7 bases, with 8 bases between them.

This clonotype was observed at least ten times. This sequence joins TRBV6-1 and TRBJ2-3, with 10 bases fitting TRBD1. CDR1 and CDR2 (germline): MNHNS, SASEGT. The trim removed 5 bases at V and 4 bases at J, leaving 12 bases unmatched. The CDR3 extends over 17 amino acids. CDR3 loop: CASSLTPGQGIADTQYF. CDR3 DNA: TGTGCCAGCAGTTTGACTCCGGGACAGGGGATCGCAGATACGCAGTATTTT.

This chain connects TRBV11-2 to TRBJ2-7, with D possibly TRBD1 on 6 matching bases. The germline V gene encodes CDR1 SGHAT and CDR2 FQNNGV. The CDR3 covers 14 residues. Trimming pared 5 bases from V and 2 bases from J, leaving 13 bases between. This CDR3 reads CASSPEWGPYEQYF. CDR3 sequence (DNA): TGTGCCAGCAGCCCGGAATGGGGGCCCTACGAGCAGTACTTC.

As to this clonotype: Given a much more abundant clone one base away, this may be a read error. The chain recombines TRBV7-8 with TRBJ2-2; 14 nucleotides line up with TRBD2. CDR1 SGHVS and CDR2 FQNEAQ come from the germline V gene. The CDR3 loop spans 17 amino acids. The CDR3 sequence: CVSSGTSGGLNTGELFF. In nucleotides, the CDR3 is TGTGTCAGCAGCGGGACTAGCGGGGGTCTGAACACCGGGGAGCTGTTTTTT.

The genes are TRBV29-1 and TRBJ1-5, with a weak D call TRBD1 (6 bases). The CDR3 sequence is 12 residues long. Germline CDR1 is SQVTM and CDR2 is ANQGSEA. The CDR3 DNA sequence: TGCAGTGTGAGGTCGGGGGGCCAGCCCCAGCATTTT. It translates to CSVRSGGQPQHF.

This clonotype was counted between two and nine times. The CDR3 sequence: CASSAKRTGDWNGYTF. The CDR3 DNA follows: TGTGCCAGCAGCGCAAAGCGGACAGGGGATTGGAATGGCTACACCTTC. V usage is TRBV12-3 or TRBV12-4 and J usage is TRBJ1-2; 9 bases are a match to TRBD1. This CDR3 contains 16 residues. Trimming at V came to 6 bases and at J to 6 bases, leaving 14 bases not matched to a gene.

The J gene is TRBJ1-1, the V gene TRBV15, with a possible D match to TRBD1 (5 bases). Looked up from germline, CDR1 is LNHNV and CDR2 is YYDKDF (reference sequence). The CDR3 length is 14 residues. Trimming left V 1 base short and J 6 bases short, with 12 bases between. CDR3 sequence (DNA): TGTGCCACCAGCAGAGGCAGGGCCGGGGCTGAAGCTTTCTTT. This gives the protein CATSRGRAGAEAFF.

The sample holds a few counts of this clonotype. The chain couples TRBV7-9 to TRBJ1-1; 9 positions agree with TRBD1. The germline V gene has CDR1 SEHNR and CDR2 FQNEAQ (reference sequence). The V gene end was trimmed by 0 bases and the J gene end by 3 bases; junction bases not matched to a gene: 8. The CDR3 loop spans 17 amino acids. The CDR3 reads CASSLAPGTGWHTEAFF. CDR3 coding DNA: TGTGCCAGCAGCTTAGCCCCCGGGACAGGGTGGCACACTGAAGCTTTCTTT.